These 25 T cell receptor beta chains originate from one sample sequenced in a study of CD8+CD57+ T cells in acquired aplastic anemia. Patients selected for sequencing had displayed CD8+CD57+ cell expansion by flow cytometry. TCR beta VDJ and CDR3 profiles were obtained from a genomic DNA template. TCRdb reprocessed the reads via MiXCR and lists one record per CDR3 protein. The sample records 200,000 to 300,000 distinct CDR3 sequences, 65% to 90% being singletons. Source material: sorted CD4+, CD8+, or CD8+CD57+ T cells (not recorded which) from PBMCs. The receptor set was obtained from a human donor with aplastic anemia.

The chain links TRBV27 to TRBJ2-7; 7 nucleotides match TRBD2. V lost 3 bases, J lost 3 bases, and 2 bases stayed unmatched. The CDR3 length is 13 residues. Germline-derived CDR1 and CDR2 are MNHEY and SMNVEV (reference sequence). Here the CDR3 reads CASSFGGSYEQYF. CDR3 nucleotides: TGTGCCAGCAGTTTCGGCGGGAGCTACGAGCAGTACTTC.

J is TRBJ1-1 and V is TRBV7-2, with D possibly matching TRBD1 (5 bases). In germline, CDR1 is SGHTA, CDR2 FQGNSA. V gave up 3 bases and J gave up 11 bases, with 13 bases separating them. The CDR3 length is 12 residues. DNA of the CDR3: TGTGCCAGCAGCTTGGGCTGGGGGGGGGCTTTCTTT. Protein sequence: CASSLGWGGAFF.

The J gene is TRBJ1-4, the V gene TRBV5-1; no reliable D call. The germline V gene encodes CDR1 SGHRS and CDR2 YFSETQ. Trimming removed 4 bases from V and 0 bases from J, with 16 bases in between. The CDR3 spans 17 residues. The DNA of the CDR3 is TGCGCCAGCAGCCGTTACAGCACCAACACAACTAATGAAAAACTGTTTTTT. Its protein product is CASSRYSTNTTNEKLFF.

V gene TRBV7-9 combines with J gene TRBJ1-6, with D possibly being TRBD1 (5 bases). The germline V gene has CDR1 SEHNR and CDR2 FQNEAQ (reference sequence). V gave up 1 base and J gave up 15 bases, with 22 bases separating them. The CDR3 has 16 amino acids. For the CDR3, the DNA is TGTGCCAGCAGCTTAGGGGGTAGCTGCGGGGCCAACGTCCTCCACTTT. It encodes CASSLGGSCGANVLHF.

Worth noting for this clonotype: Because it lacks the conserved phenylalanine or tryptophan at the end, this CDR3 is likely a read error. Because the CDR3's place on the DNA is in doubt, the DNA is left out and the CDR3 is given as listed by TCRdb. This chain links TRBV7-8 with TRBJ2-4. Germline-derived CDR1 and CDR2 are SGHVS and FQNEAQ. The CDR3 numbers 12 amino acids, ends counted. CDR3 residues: CASSLAGNIDTL.

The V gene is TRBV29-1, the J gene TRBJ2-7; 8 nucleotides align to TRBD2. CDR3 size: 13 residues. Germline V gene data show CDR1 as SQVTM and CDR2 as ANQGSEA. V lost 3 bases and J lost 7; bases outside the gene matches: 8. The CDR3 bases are TGCAGCGTTGAGTTCAGCGGGGGTCTGGAGCAGTACTTC. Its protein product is CSVEFSGGLEQYF.

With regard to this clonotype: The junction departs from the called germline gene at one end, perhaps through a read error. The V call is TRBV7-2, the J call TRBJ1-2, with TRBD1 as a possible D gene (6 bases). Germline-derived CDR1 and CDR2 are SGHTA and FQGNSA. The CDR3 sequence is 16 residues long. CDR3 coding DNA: TGTGCCAGCAGCTTGGGGGCGGGCGGGCTCGTATATGGGTACACCTTC. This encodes CASSLGAGGLVYGYTF. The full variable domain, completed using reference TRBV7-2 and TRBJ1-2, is GAGVSQSPSNKVTEKGKDVELRCDPISGHTALYWYRQSLGQGLEFLIYFQGNSAPDKSGLPSDRFSAERTGGSVSTLTIQRTQQEDSAVYLCASSLGAGGLVYGYTFGSGTRLTVV.

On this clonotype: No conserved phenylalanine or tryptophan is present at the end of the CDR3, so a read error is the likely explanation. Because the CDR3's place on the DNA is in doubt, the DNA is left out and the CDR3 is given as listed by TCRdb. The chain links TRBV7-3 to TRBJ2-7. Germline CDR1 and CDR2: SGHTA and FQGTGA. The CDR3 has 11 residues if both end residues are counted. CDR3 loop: CASSLGKSRYS.

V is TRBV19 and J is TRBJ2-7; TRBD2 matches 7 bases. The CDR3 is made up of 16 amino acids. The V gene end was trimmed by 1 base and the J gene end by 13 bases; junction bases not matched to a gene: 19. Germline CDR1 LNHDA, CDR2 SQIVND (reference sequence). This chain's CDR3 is CASSIASGAYMEQYYV. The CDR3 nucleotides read TGTGCCAGTAGTATAGCTAGCGGAGCCTACATGGAGCAGTACTACGTC.

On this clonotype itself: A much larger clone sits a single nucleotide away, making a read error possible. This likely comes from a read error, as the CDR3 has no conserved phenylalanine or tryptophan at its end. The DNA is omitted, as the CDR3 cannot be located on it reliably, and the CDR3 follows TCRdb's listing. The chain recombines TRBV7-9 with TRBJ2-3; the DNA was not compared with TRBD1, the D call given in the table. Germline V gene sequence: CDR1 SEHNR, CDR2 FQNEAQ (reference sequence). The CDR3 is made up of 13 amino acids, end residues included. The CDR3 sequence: CASSLGGSYGDNV.

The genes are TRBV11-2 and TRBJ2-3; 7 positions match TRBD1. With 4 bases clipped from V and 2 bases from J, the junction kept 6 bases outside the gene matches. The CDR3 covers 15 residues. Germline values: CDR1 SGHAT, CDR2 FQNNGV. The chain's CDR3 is CASSSIDRDTDTQYF. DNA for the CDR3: TGTGCCAGCAGCTCAATCGACAGGGACACAGATACGCAGTATTTT.

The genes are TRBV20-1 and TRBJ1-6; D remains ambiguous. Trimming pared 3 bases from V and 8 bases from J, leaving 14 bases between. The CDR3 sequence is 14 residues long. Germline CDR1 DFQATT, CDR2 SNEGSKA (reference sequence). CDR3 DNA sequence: TGCAGTGCTAGCTATGAGACCGAATATTCACCCCTCCACTTT. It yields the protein CSASYETEYSPLHF.

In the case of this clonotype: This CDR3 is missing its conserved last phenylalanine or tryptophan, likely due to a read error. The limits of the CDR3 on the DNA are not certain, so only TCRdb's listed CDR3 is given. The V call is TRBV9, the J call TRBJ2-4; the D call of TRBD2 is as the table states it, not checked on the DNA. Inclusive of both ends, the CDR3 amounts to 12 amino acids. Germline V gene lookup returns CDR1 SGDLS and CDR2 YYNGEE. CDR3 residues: CASSPRQAVATT.

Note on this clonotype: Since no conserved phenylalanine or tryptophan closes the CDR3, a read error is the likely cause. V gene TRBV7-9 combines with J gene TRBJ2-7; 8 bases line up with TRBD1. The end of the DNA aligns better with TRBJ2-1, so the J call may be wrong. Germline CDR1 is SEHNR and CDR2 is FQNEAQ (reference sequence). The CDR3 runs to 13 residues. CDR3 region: CAGQGAWDNQQFL. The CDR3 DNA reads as TGTGCCGGCCAGGGGGCTTGGGACAACCAGCAGTTCTTG.

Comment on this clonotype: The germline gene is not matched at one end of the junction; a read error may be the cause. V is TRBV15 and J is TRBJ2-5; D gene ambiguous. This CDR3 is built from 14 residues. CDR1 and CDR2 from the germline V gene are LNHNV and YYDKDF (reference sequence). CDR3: CATSRGSAQETPHF. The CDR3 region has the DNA TGTGCCACAAGCAGAGGCAGCGCGCAAGAGACCCCGCACTTC.

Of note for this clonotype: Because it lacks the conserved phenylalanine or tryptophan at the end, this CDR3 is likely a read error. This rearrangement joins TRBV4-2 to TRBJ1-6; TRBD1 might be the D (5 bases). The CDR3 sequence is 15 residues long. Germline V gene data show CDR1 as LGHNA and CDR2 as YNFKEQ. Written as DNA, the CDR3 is TGTGCCAGCAGCCAAGGGGCAGGGAGAGGGTCACTCCTCCACCTT. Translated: CASSQGAGRGSLLHL.

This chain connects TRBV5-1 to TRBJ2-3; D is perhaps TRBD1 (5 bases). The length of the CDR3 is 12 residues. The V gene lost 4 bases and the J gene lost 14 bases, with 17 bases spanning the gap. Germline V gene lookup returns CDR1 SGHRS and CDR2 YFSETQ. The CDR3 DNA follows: TGCGCCAGCAGCGATGACAGCAATAACACGTATTTT. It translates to CASSDDSNNTYF.

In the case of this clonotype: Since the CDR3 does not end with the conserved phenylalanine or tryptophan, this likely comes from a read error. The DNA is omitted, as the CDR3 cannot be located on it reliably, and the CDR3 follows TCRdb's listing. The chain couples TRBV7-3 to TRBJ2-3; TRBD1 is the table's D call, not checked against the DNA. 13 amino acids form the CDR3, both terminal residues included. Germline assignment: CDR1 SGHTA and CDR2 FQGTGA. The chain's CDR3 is CASSEGDDYYRYT.

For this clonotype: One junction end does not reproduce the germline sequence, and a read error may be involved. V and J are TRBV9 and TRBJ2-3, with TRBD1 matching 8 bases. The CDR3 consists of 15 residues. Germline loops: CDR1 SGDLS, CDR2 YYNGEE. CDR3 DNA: TGTGCCAGCAGCGTAGGGGGACAGGCTGGAAACACGCAGTACTTT. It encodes CASSVGGQAGNTQYF.

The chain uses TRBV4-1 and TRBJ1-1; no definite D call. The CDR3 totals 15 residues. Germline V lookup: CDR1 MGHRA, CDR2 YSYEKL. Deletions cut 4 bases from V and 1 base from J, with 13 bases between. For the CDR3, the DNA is TGCGCCAGCAGCCTAGATCAGAAAGGGAACACTGAAGCTTTCTTT. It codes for CASSLDQKGNTEAFF.

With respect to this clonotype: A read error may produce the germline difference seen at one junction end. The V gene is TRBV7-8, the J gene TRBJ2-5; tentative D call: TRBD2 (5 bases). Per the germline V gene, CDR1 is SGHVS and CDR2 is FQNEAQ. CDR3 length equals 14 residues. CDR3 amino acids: CASSIASAGEPLFF. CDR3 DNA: TGTGCCAGCAGCATAGCGAGCGCCGGGGAGCCGTTGTTTTTC. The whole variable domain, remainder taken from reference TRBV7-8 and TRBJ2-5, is GAGVSQSPRYKVAKRGQDVALRCDPISGHVSLFWYQQALGQGPEFLTYFQNEAQLDKSGLPSDRFFAERPEGSVSTLKIQRTQQEDSAVYLCASSIASAGEPLFFGPGTRLLVL.

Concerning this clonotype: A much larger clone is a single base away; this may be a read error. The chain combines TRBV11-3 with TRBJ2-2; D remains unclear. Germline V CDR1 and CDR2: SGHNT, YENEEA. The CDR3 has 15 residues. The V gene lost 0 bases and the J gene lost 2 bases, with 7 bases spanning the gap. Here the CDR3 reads CASSLDLTNTGELFF. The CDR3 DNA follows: TGTGCCAGCAGCTTAGATCTGACAAACACCGGGGAGCTGTTTTTT.

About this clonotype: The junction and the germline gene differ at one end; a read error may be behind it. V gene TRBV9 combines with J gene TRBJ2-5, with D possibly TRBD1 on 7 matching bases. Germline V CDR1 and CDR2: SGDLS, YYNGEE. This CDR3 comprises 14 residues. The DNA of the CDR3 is TGTGCCACCAGCGGAGGGGGCGCGAGAAAGAACCCGTACTTC. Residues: CATSGGGARKNPYF.

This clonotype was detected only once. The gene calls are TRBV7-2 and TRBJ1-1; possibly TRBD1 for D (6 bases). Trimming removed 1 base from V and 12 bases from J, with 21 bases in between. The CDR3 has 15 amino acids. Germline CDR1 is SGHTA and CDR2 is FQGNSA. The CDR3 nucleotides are TGTGCCAGCAGCTTAGATCTGAGACGGGACACTCAGTCTTTCTTT. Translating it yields CASSLDLRRDTQSFF.

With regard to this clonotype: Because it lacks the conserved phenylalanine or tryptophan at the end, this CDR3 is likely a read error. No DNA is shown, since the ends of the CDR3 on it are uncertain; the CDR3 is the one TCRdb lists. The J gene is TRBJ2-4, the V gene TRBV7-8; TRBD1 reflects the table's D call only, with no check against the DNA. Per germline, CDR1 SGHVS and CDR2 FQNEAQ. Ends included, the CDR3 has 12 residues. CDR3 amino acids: CASGLAGGLDTL.